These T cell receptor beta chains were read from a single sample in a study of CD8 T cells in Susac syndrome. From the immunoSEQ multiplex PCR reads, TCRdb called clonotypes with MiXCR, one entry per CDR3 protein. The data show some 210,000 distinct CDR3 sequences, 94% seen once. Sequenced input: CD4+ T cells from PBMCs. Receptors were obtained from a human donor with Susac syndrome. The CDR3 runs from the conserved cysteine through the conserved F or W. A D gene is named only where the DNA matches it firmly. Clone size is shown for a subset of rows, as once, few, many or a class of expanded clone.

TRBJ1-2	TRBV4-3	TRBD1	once	CASSQGRRQGVHGYTF	TGCGCCAGCAGCCAAGGGAGGAGACAGGGGGTCCATGGCTACACCTTC
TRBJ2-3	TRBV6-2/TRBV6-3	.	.	CASGHTDTQYF	TGTGCCAGCGGCCACACAGATACGCAGTATTTT
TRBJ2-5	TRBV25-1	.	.	CASSEYGQALQYF	TGTGCCAGCAGTGAATATGGTCAGGCCCTACAGTACTTC
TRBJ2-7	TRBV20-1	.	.	CSARGRYEQYF	TGCAGTGCTAGGGGACGCTACGAGCAGTACTTC
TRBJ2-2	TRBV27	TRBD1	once	CASSFTWARGRDTGELFF	TGTGCCAGCAGTTTCACATGGGCCAGGGGGCGTGACACCGGGGAGCTGTTTTTT
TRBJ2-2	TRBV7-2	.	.	CASSLWDIELFF	TGTGCCAGCAGCTTATGGGACATAGAGCTGTTTTTT
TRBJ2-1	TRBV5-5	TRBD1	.	CASSSGTGANEQFF	TGTGCCAGCAGCTCCGGGACAGGGGCCAATGAGCAGTTCTTC
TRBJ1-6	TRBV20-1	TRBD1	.	CSARVYRGSKNSPLHF	TGCAGTGCTAGAGTCTACAGGGGATCTAAGAATTCACCCCTCCACTTT
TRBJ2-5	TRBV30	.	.	CAWSIGGSQETQYF	TGTGCCTGGAGCATCGGTGGGTCCCAAGAGACCCAGTACTTC
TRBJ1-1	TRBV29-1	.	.	CSVAVVGGTEAFF	TGCAGCGTTGCGGTCGTTGGAGGGACTGAAGCTTTCTTT
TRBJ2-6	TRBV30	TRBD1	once	CARGRDRNSGANVLTF	TGTGCCCGGGGCCGGGACAGAAACTCTGGGGCCAACGTCCTGACTTTC
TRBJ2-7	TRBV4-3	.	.	CASSSWTGTYEQYF	TGCGCCAGCAGCTCCTGGACTGGAACCTACGAGCAGTACTTC
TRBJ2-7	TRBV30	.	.	CAWSSGRQGYEQYF	TGTGCCTGGAGTAGCGGGAGACAGGGCTACGAGCAGTACTTC
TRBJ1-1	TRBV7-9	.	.	CASSLAAGVSTEAFF	TGTGCCAGCAGCTTAGCGGCAGGGGTCAGCACTGAAGCTTTCTTT
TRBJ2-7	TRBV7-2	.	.	CASSLISYEQYF	TGTGCCAGCAGCTTAATCTCCTACGAGCAGTACTTC
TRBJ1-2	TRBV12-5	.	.	CASAPRLANYGYTF	TGTGCTAGTGCCCCGAGACTTGCTAACTATGGCTACACCTTC
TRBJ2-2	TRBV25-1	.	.	CASSESGVTGELFF	TGTGCCAGCAGTGAATCAGGGGTTACCGGGGAGCTGTTTTTT
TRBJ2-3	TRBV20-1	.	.	CSARGVGVGDTQYF	TGCAGTGCTAGAGGCGTGGGGGTTGGAGATACGCAGTATTTT
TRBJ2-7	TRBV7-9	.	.	CASSLASIHEQYF	TGTGCCAGCAGCTTAGCTAGCATCCACGAGCAGTACTTC
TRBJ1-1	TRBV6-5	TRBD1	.	CASSRDRGNTEAFF	TGTGCCAGCAGTCGGGACAGGGGGAACACTGAAGCTTTCTTT
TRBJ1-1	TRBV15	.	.	CATSRGKNTEAFF	TGTGCCACCAGCAGAGGCAAGAACACTGAAGCTTTCTTT
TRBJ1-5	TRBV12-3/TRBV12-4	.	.	CASTTFGQPNQPQHF	TGTGCCAGCACAACATTCGGACAGCCCAATCAGCCCCAGCATTTT
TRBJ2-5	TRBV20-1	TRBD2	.	CSARLTSGGGETQYF	TGCAGTGCTAGGTTGACTAGCGGGGGGGGAGAGACCCAGTACTTC
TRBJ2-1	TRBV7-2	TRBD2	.	CASSLGASGSSYNEQFF	TGTGCCAGCAGCTTAGGGGCTAGCGGGTCCTCCTACAATGAGCAGTTCTTC
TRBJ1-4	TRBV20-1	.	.	CSARDGVTTRKLFF	TGCAGTGCTAGAGATGGAGTGACAACCAGAAAACTGTTTTTT
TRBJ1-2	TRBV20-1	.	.	CSARAAGRDYGYTF	TGCAGTGCTAGAGCTGCAGGGAGGGACTATGGCTACACCTTC
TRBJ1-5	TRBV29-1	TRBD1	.	CSVETGRGQPQHF	TGCAGCGTTGAGACAGGGCGAGGACAGCCCCAGCATTTT
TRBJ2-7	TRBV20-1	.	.	CSARALDETYEQYF	TGCAGTGCTAGAGCCCTCGACGAAACATACGAGCAGTACTTC
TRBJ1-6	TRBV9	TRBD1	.	CASSGGQGANNSPLHF	TGTGCCAGCAGCGGAGGACAGGGGGCCAATAATTCACCCCTCCACTTT
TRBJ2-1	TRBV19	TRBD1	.	CASSPTGEGVNEQFF	TGTGCCAGTAGTCCCACAGGGGAAGGGGTCAATGAGCAGTTCTTC
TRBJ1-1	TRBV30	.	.	CAWRGGQGRIAMNTEAFF	TGTGCCTGGAGGGGGGGGCAGGGGCGTATCGCTATGAACACTGAAGCTTTCTTT
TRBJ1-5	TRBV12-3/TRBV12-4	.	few	CASSFSTGNQPQHF	TGTGCCAGCAGTTTCTCGACAGGTAATCAGCCCCAGCATTTT
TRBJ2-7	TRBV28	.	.	CATCQGGLSYEQYF	TGTGCCACCTGCCAGGGAGGTTTATCCTACGAGCAGTACTTC
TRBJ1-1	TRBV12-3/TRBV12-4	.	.	CASSFLDTLNTEAFF	TGTGCCAGCAGCTTCCTTGACACCTTGAACACTGAAGCTTTCTTT
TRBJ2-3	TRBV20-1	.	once	CSARQESPTDTQYF	TGCAGTGCGCGGCAGGAATCCCCCACAGATACGCAGTATTTT
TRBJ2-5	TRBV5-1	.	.	CASSLGPSETQYF	TGCGCCAGCAGCTTGGGTCCCTCAGAGACCCAGTACTTC
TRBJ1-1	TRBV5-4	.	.	CASSSPGGGYTEAFF	TGTGCCAGCAGCTCACCCGGGGGGGGCTACACTGAAGCTTTCTTT
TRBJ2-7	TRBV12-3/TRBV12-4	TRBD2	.	CASSLVGGTFLEQYF	TGTGCCAGCAGTTTAGTCGGGGGGACCTTTCTCGAGCAGTACTTC
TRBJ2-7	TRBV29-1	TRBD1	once	CSVGPGQGANEQYF	TGCAGCGTTGGTCCGGGACAGGGGGCTAACGAGCAGTACTTC
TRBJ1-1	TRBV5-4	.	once	CASSLGGPAGTNTEAFF	TGTGCCAGCAGCTTGGGGGGGCCCGCGGGGACGAACACTGAAGCTTTCTTT
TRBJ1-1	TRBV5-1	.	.	CASSLVGGGDTEAFF	TGCGCCAGCAGCTTGGTAGGGGGAGGCGACACTGAAGCTTTCTTT
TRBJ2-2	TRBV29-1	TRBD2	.	CSVERTSATGELFF	TGCAGCGTTGAACGGACTAGCGCGACCGGGGAGCTGTTTTTT
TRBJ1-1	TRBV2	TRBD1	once	CASRGGGTGEAEAFF	TGTGCCAGCAGGGGTGGAGGGACAGGGGAGGCTGAAGCTTTCTTT
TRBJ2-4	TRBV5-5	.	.	CASSPRHLAKNIQYF	TGTGCCAGCAGCCCTCGACATCTAGCCAAAAACATTCAGTACTTC
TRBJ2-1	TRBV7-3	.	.	CASSLTRDGDEQFF	TGTGCCAGCAGCTTAACCCGTGACGGTGATGAGCAGTTCTTC
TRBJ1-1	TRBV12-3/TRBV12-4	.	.	CASSLSGGIDAFF	TGTGCCAGCAGTTTATCGGGTGGCATTGACGCTTTCTTT
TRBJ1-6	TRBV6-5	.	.	CASRPLKFGNSPLHF	TGTGCCAGCAGGCCCCTGAAGTTTGGGAATTCACCCCTCCACTTT
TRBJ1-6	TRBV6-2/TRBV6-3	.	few	CASSLPGRNSPLHF	TGTGCCAGCAGCCTTCCGGGGAGGAATTCACCCCTCCACTTT
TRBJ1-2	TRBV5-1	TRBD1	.	CASSFDRGVYGYTF	TGCGCCAGCAGCTTTGACAGGGGGGTCTATGGCTACACCTTC
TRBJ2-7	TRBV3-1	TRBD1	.	CASSQWTGANEQYF	TGTGCCAGCAGCCAGTGGACAGGGGCTAACGAGCAGTACTTC